These T cell receptor beta chains were read from a single sample in a study of shared clonotypes between healthy human individuals. The method was immunoSEQ multiplex PCR; TCRdb's version includes in-frame clones alone and lacks a portion of them. Found here are hundreds of thousands of clones, over 65% of them singletons; the top ten hold over 1.5%. The sequencing input was memory CD4+ T cells sorted from blood. The receptors derive from a woman aged 25 to 45 in good health. Each CDR3 is given without its conserved first and last residue. Clone size, where shown, is once, few, many, or a class for clones that have expanded.

TRBJ1-1 - 10 TRBV28 ASTRQGYEAF
TRBJ1-1 many 11 TRBV2 ASSVISGAEAF
TRBJ1-1 - 11 TRBV6-6 ASSSHLGTEAF
TRBJ2-5 - 13 TRBV5-6 ASSLGPTAKETQY
TRBJ2-7 few 9 TRBV20-1 SVGQGGEQY
TRBJ1-1 - 10 TRBV6-6 ASSSGQSEAF
TRBJ1-2 - 11 TRBV6-5 ASSRHRTKGYT
TRBJ2-3 - 13 TRBV29-1 SVAIREGRTDTQY
TRBJ1-1 - 14 TRBV25-1 AGSEPGSSRNTEAF
TRBJ1-2 - 14 TRBV10-3 AISFGQGDSYYGYT
TRBJ2-2 - 13 TRBV10-3 AISPGQPNTGELF
TRBJ2-3 - 12 TRBV30 AWMASGFTDTQY
TRBJ2-5 - 12 TRBV5-1 ASSLEGRVETQY